This T cell receptor (beta chain) was captured in a study of shared clonotypes between healthy human individuals. Study as a whole: Donor composition was a couple of women and a few men, aged 18 to 49. Findings and limits, study-wide: Clonotype sharing among donors, it was expected, would be affected by sequencing depth.

Notes on this clone: Its antigen is as yet unknown.

A deep-level run was used for the assay. Method: immunoSEQ multiplex PCR; TCRdb's copy keeps in-frame clones and lacks some. The sample shows roughly 1,100,000 clones, 70% to 80% of them seen only once. Source material: memory CD4+ T cells sorted from blood. Subset: CD45RA-negative fraction. The sequence was obtained from a man younger than 35 in good health.

The CDR3 reads CASNGGTDTQYF. The CDR3 DNA reads as TGTGCCAGCAATGGGGGCACAGATACGCAGTATTTT. This rearrangement joins TRBV2 to TRBJ2-3; D not certain. The length of the CDR3 is 12 residues. The V gene lost 7 bases and the J gene lost 1 base, with 6 bases spanning the gap. Per the germline V gene, CDR1 is SNHLY and CDR2 is FYNNEI.